The subject of this entry is one T cell receptor (beta chain). What it binds is unknown. The data are from a study of T cells in Graves' hyperthyroidism and ophthalmopathy. The overall study: At the time of initial diagnosis and before any treatment, peripheral blood was collected.

Uncontrolled infection, other autoimmune disease, pregnancy or lactation excluded patients. On the basis of clinical symptoms, serum thyroxine and TRAb, thyroid ultrasound and orbital computed tomography, diagnoses were made. RNA transcripts were the template for amplifying TCR beta CDR3 regions. RT-PCR in the first round (using the HTBI primer set) targeted the TCR CDR3. Each CDR3 protein is one row after TCRdb ran MiXCR on the multiplex PCR reads. The table shows some 530,000 distinct CDR3 sequences, with approximately 23% occurring only once. Study outcomes and limitations: Through a model of 13 V-J features, ophthalmopathy was separated from stable hyperthyroidism.

V was pared by 0 bases and J by 13 bases, with 10 bases between. Germline CDR1 GTSNPN, CDR2 SVGIG (reference sequence). This CDR3 region has 11 residues. Sequenced material: blood. The rearrangement links TRBV30 to TRBJ2-1; D gene unclear. The sequence was obtained from a woman in her sixties or seventies with Graves' ophthalmopathy. This chain's CDR3 is CAWSVLVLQFF. The CDR3 DNA reads TGTGCCTGGAGTGTTTTAGTTCTCCAGTTCTTC.